This T cell receptor beta chain appears in the sequencing data of a study of shared clonotypes between healthy human individuals. Comments on this clone: This same CDR3 is encoded by further DNA sequences in the sample.

The CDR3 length is 14 residues. Germline V gene sequence: CDR1 SGHNT, CDR2 YYREEE (reference sequence). V lost 4 bases, J lost 5 bases, and 7 bases stayed unmatched. The protocol was immunoSEQ multiplex PCR, while the TCRdb copy is restricted to in-frame clones and leaves out a portion. The sample includes some 2 million clones, about 95% of them seen just once. Naive CD8 cells, CD45RO-negative and positively selected for CCR7, excluded terminally differentiated effector memory CD45RA+ cells. The study enrolled healthy HIV-negative adults without recent acute infections or vaccinations as donors. This chain uses TRBV5-4 with TRBJ2-5; 8 bases align to TRBD1. This clonotype was sampled from a man aged 18 to 30 in good health. Material for sequencing was naive CD8+ T cells sorted from blood. The CDR3 is CASSPGQGWETQYF. The CDR3 DNA sequence: TGTGCCAGCAGCCCAGGACAGGGATGGGAGACCCAGTACTTC.